Listed below are T cell receptor beta chains from one sample, sequenced in a study of blood T cell repertoires in COVID-19. Here immunoSEQ multiplex PCR was the method, and the copy in TCRdb shows in-frame clones only, minus some. This table holds around 200,000 clones, approximately 80% found once. Material: peripheral blood. The receptor source for this set is a human donor in a cohort sampled during active COVID-19. The CDR3 runs from the conserved cysteine through the conserved F or W. D genes are given only for firm matches. Only part of the rows carry a size: once, few, many, or a class if the clone is expanded.

clone_size: -
d_call: -
v_call: TRBV25-1
j_call: TRBJ1-4
cdr3_nt: TGTGCCAGCAGTGAAAACTCGGGGGGTGAAAAACTGTTTTTT
cdr3_aa: CASSENSGGEKLFF

clone_size: -
d_call: -
v_call: TRBV9
j_call: TRBJ2-4
cdr3_nt: TGTGCCAGCAGCGCCCGGACAGACCCCAAAAACATTCAGTACTTC
cdr3_aa: CASSARTDPKNIQYF

clone_size: -
d_call: -
v_call: TRBV4-1
j_call: TRBJ1-2
cdr3_nt: TGCGCCAGCAGCCAAGAGGGGGCCTATGGCTACACCTTC
cdr3_aa: CASSQEGAYGYTF

clone_size: -
d_call: TRBD1
v_call: TRBV29-1
j_call: TRBJ1-1
cdr3_nt: TGCAGCGTTGACGGGACAGCCATGAACACTGAAGCTTTCTTT
cdr3_aa: CSVDGTAMNTEAFF

clone_size: -
d_call: -
v_call: TRBV3-1/TRBV3-2
j_call: TRBJ2-6
cdr3_nt: TGTGCCAGCAGCCAACACAGGGCCCCTGGGGCCAACGTCCTGACTTTC
cdr3_aa: CASSQHRAPGANVLTF

clone_size: -
d_call: TRBD2
v_call: TRBV30
j_call: TRBJ2-1
cdr3_nt: TGTGCCTGGAGTGTACGGAGCGGGGGATACAATGAGCAGTTCTTC
cdr3_aa: CAWSVRSGGYNEQFF

clone_size: -
d_call: TRBD1
v_call: TRBV3-1/TRBV3-2
j_call: TRBJ2-7
cdr3_nt: TGTGCCAGCAGCCACGCCTCCGGGACAGGGCGGTACGAGCAGTACTTC
cdr3_aa: CASSHASGTGRYEQYF

clone_size: -
d_call: TRBD1
v_call: TRBV4-1
j_call: TRBJ1-2
cdr3_nt: TGCGCCAGCAGCCTGTCACAGGGGGGCGATGGCTACACCTTC
cdr3_aa: CASSLSQGGDGYTF

clone_size: once
d_call: TRBD1
v_call: TRBV5-1
j_call: TRBJ1-1
cdr3_nt: TGCGCCAGCAGCGGAACAGGGGGCATCAGCACTGAAGCTTTCTTT
cdr3_aa: CASSGTGGISTEAFF

clone_size: -
d_call: TRBD2
v_call: TRBV10-1
j_call: TRBJ2-1
cdr3_nt: TGCGCCAGCAGTGAGAGCGGGGGGGATTACAATGAGCAGTTCTTC
cdr3_aa: CASSESGGDYNEQFF

clone_size: -
d_call: -
v_call: TRBV6-5
j_call: TRBJ1-1
cdr3_nt: TGTGCCAGCAGTTACTCGTCAGAATTCCCCACTGAAGCTTTCTTT
cdr3_aa: CASSYSSEFPTEAFF

clone_size: -
d_call: -
v_call: TRBV2
j_call: TRBJ2-7
cdr3_nt: TGTGCCAGCACAGGTTCCTACGAGCAGTACTTC
cdr3_aa: CASTGSYEQYF

clone_size: -
d_call: -
v_call: TRBV7-2
j_call: TRBJ2-7
cdr3_nt: TGTGCCAGCAGCTTAGCGGAGACCTGGGTCCGGTCCTACGAGCAGTACTTC
cdr3_aa: CASSLAETWVRSYEQYF

clone_size: once
d_call: -
v_call: TRBV5-1
j_call: TRBJ2-7
cdr3_nt: TGCGCCAGCAGTCCCACTACTAGGGACTACGAGCAGTACTTC
cdr3_aa: CASSPTTRDYEQYF

clone_size: -
d_call: TRBD2
v_call: TRBV20-1
j_call: TRBJ2-7
cdr3_nt: TGCAGTGCTGGTGGGACTAACGACTACGAGCAGTACTTC
cdr3_aa: CSAGGTNDYEQYF

clone_size: once
d_call: TRBD1
v_call: TRBV6-5
j_call: TRBJ1-1
cdr3_nt: TGTGCCAGCAGTTCCTGGACAGGGGGGTACACTGAAGCTTTCTTT
cdr3_aa: CASSSWTGGYTEAFF

clone_size: -
d_call: TRBD1
v_call: TRBV9
j_call: TRBJ2-1
cdr3_nt: TGTGCCAGCAGCCTCCAGGGCGTCGGACAGGGGGCGCGTGAGCAGTTCTTC
cdr3_aa: CASSLQGVGQGAREQFF

clone_size: few
d_call: TRBD2
v_call: TRBV2
j_call: TRBJ2-5
cdr3_nt: TGTGCCTTAAGCACCGGCGTCACTAGCGGAGTAGAGACCCAGTACTTC
cdr3_aa: CALSTGVTSGVETQYF

clone_size: -
d_call: TRBD2
v_call: TRBV6-6
j_call: TRBJ2-2
cdr3_nt: TGTGCCAGCAGCAACCCGTTGTCTAGCGGTACCGGGGAGCTGTTTTTT
cdr3_aa: CASSNPLSSGTGELFF

clone_size: once
d_call: TRBD2
v_call: TRBV11-3
j_call: TRBJ2-2
cdr3_nt: TGTGCCAGCAGCCTAGGGGGGACTAGCAGCGGGGAGCTGTTTTTT
cdr3_aa: CASSLGGTSSGELFF

clone_size: -
d_call: -
v_call: TRBV3-1/TRBV3-2
j_call: TRBJ1-2
cdr3_nt: TGTGCCAGCAGCCAAGATGGGACACTCTATGGCTACACCTTC
cdr3_aa: CASSQDGTLYGYTF

clone_size: -
d_call: -
v_call: TRBV29-1
j_call: TRBJ2-7
cdr3_nt: TGCAGCGTTGATAGGGGCGGCGAACCCTACGAGCAGTACTTC
cdr3_aa: CSVDRGGEPYEQYF

clone_size: -
d_call: TRBD1
v_call: TRBV2
j_call: TRBJ2-7
cdr3_nt: TGTGCCAGCGTGAACAGGGGGAGCGAGCAGTACTTC
cdr3_aa: CASVNRGSEQYF

clone_size: -
d_call: -
v_call: TRBV7-9
j_call: TRBJ1-1
cdr3_nt: TGTGCCAGCAGCTTAGTAACAGGGATATCTTTCTTT
cdr3_aa: CASSLVTGISFF

clone_size: -
d_call: TRBD1
v_call: TRBV19
j_call: TRBJ2-7
cdr3_nt: TGTGCCAGTAGTCCCTGGGGACAGGGGGCTGCCTACGAGCAGTACTTC
cdr3_aa: CASSPWGQGAAYEQYF

clone_size: -
d_call: -
v_call: TRBV6-1
j_call: TRBJ2-2
cdr3_nt: TGTGCCAGCAGTGACGCGGGGGCCCTAGCCGGGGAGCTGTTTTTT
cdr3_aa: CASSDAGALAGELFF

clone_size: -
d_call: TRBD1
v_call: TRBV2
j_call: TRBJ1-6
cdr3_nt: TGTGCCAGCAGCGTGACCCGGGACAGCTATAATTCACCCCTCCACTTT
cdr3_aa: CASSVTRDSYNSPLHF

clone_size: -
d_call: TRBD1
v_call: TRBV7-6
j_call: TRBJ2-6
cdr3_nt: TGTGCCAGCAGCCCCACCCGGGACAGTTCCTCTGGGGCCAACGTCCTGACTTTC
cdr3_aa: CASSPTRDSSSGANVLTF

clone_size: -
d_call: -
v_call: TRBV29-1
j_call: TRBJ1-1
cdr3_nt: TGCAGCGTTGATTTCACAGGGCAAACGAACACTGAAGCTTTCTTT
cdr3_aa: CSVDFTGQTNTEAFF

clone_size: -
d_call: -
v_call: TRBV19
j_call: TRBJ1-1
cdr3_nt: TGTGCCAGTAGTACAGGGTTCACTGAAGCTTTCTTT
cdr3_aa: CASSTGFTEAFF

clone_size: once
d_call: -
v_call: TRBV19
j_call: TRBJ1-2
cdr3_nt: TGTGCCAGTAGTATGGCGGGGGTAAATGCTGGCTACACCTTC
cdr3_aa: CASSMAGVNAGYTF

clone_size: -
d_call: TRBD1
v_call: TRBV7-2
j_call: TRBJ1-1
cdr3_nt: TGTGCCAGCAGCGAGGACAGGGTACCGAACACTGAAGCTTTCTTT
cdr3_aa: CASSEDRVPNTEAFF

clone_size: few
d_call: -
v_call: TRBV9
j_call: TRBJ2-1
cdr3_nt: TGTGCCAGCAGCGACTCACAGGGCTCCTACAATGAGCAGTTCTTC
cdr3_aa: CASSDSQGSYNEQFF

clone_size: -
d_call: TRBD1
v_call: TRBV11-2
j_call: TRBJ1-4
cdr3_nt: TGTGCCAGCAGCCTCGACAGGGTTGTGGAGGAAAAACTGTTTTTT
cdr3_aa: CASSLDRVVEEKLFF

clone_size: -
d_call: TRBD1
v_call: TRBV6-5
j_call: TRBJ2-1
cdr3_nt: TGTGCCAGCAGTTACTCGACGGGGACAGTTTACAATGAGCAGTTCTTC
cdr3_aa: CASSYSTGTVYNEQFF

clone_size: -
d_call: -
v_call: TRBV7-2
j_call: TRBJ1-1
cdr3_nt: TGTGCCAGCAGCTTACCAGGGCTGGGGACTGAAGCTTTCTTT
cdr3_aa: CASSLPGLGTEAFF

clone_size: -
d_call: TRBD1
v_call: TRBV7-8
j_call: TRBJ2-7
cdr3_nt: TGTGCCAGCAGCTTACACACCTCCCCGGGGACAGGGAACTACGAGCAGTACTTC
cdr3_aa: CASSLHTSPGTGNYEQYF

clone_size: -
d_call: -
v_call: TRBV9
j_call: TRBJ2-7
cdr3_nt: TGTGCCAGCAGCGTAGGGCAGGCAAGGGGCTACGAGCAGTACTTC
cdr3_aa: CASSVGQARGYEQYF

clone_size: -
d_call: -
v_call: TRBV15
j_call: TRBJ1-2
cdr3_nt: TGTGCCACCAGCAGGGACGGGGTCTATGGCTACACCTTC
cdr3_aa: CATSRDGVYGYTF

clone_size: -
d_call: -
v_call: TRBV3-1/TRBV3-2
j_call: TRBJ1-1
cdr3_nt: TGTGCCAGCAGCCAATGGGGGCCCAACTCTGAAGCTTTCTTT
cdr3_aa: CASSQWGPNSEAFF

clone_size: few
d_call: TRBD1
v_call: TRBV10-3
j_call: TRBJ1-6
cdr3_nt: TGTGCCATCAGTACAGGGGACCGCTCACCCCTCCACTTT
cdr3_aa: CAISTGDRSPLHF

clone_size: -
d_call: TRBD1
v_call: TRBV7-9
j_call: TRBJ1-1
cdr3_nt: TGTGCCAGCAGCCCAGGGGGCCTGGAAGCTTTCTTT
cdr3_aa: CASSPGGLEAFF

clone_size: -
d_call: -
v_call: TRBV2
j_call: TRBJ1-2
cdr3_nt: TGTGCCAGCAGTGAAGCGCCGGCGGTCTATGGCTACACCTTC
cdr3_aa: CASSEAPAVYGYTF